This T cell receptor beta chain was found in a study of T cells in Graves' hyperthyroidism and ophthalmopathy. Study-level findings and limits: A model built on 13 V-J features separated ophthalmopathy from stable hyperthyroidism.

The investigators amplified TCR beta CDR3 regions from RNA transcripts. Carried out on the TCR CDR3, a first-round RT-PCR used the HTBI primer set. TCRdb passed the multiplex PCR reads through MiXCR, listing each CDR3 protein once. Of about 290,000 distinct CDR3 sequences listed, about 15% are singletons. J gave up 3 bases and V 4 bases, and 6 bases lay outside the gene matches. This CDR3 comprises 14 residues. The germline CDR1 and CDR2 sequences are SGHRS and YFSETQ. This clonotype has a count of ten or more. What it binds is unknown. Exclusion of patients followed from uncontrolled infection, other autoimmune disease, pregnancy or lactation. Based on clinical symptoms, serum thyroxine and TRAb, thyroid ultrasound and orbital computed tomography, diagnoses were reached. The blood was taken when hyperthyroidism was first diagnosed, before any ophthalmopathy symptoms showed up.

Sequenced sample: blood. This TCR derives from a woman aged 50 to 60 with Graves' hyperthyroidism that later progressed to Graves' ophthalmopathy. V and J are TRBV5-1 and TRBJ2-7; the match to TRBD1 covers 8 bases. The CDR3 spells CASSLTGDVYEQYF. CDR3 coding DNA: TGCGCCAGCAGCCTGACAGGGGACGTCTACGAGCAGTACTTC. The full variable domain, rest sourced from reference TRBV5-1 and TRBJ2-7, is KAGVTQTPRYLIKTRGQQVTLSCSPISGHRSVSWYQQTPGQGLQFLFEYFSETQRNKGNFPGRFSGRQFSNSRSEMNVSTLELGDSALYLCASSLTGDVYEQYFGPGTRLTVT.